These 20 T cell receptor beta chains share one sample of origin, sequenced in a study of spatial heterogeneity in lung cancer. Time point in this sample: sample taken at primary tumor resection. TCRdb ran MiXCR on the 5' RACE reads and lists one entry per CDR3 protein. The profile shows around 48,000 distinct CDR3 sequences, about 5.8% of them singletons. The material was PBMCs, obtained at surgery. These receptors were obtained from a male donor with early-stage non-small cell lung cancer.

This clonotype came up many times. The gene calls are TRBV3-1 and TRBJ2-7; D call uncertain. Trimming shortened V by 1 base and J by 7 bases, and 8 bases separated the two germline ends. Germline V gene sequence: CDR1 LGHDT, CDR2 YNNKEL (reference sequence). This CDR3 is 12 amino acids long. CDR3 region: CASSQGHLEQYF. As DNA, the CDR3 is TGTGCCAGCAGCCAAGGGCATTTGGAGCAGTACTTC.

This clonotype was picked up many times. The V call is TRBV12-3 or TRBV12-4, the J call TRBJ2-5; D gene uncertain. The V end was cut by 5 bases, the J end by 0 bases, with 13 bases between. The CDR3 contains 15 residues. Here the CDR3 reads CASSPPDPNQETQYF. DNA of the CDR3: TGTGCCAGCAGTCCCCCCGACCCCAACCAAGAGACCCAGTACTTC.

Many counts were recorded for this clonotype. The chain uses TRBV7-2 and TRBJ2-2; 10 nucleotides line up with TRBD2. The germline gives CDR1 SGHTA, CDR2 FQGNSA. CDR3 length: 14 residues. V trimming: 5 bases; J trimming: 7 bases; junction bases outside the gene matches: 4. The CDR3 DNA sequence: TGTGCCAGCAGCGCAACTAGCGGGAACGGGGAGCTGTTTTTT. It specifies CASSATSGNGELFF.

In this sample, this clonotype turned up many times. The chain has TRBV7-9 and TRBJ1-4; perhaps TRBD1 as D (5 bases). Trimming shortened V by 5 bases and J by 13 bases, and 23 bases separated the two germline ends. The CDR3 has 15 amino acids. The germline V gene has CDR1 SEHNR and CDR2 FQNEAQ (reference sequence). CDR3 coding DNA: TGTGCCAGCAGCCCGTCCCTCCGGGGCGAAATTGGACTGTTTTTT. Translating gives CASSPSLRGEIGLFF.

This clonotype has a count of ten or more. The rearrangement joins TRBV9 to TRBJ2-2; 13 bases are shared with TRBD2. J lost 4 bases, V lost 0 bases, and 6 bases had no gene match. The CDR3 has 18 residues. Germline V gene data show CDR1 as SGDLS and CDR2 as YYNGEE. CDR3 region: CASSVAPGLAGITGELFF. The CDR3 nucleotides are TGTGCCAGCAGCGTAGCTCCGGGACTAGCGGGGATCACCGGGGAGCTGTTTTTT. The full variable domain, completed using reference TRBV9 and TRBJ2-2, is DSGVTQTPKHLITATGQRVTLRCSPRSGDLSVYWYQQSLDQGLQFLIQYYNGEERAKGNILERFSAQQFPDLHSELNLSSLELGDSALYFCASSVAPGLAGITGELFFGEGSRLTVL.

This clonotype was counted many times. The J gene is TRBJ2-2, the V gene TRBV12-3 or TRBV12-4; D not certain. The CDR3 is 14 residues long. V was cut by 5 bases and J by 3 bases, with 10 bases left in between. CDR3 bases: TGTGCCAGCAGTCCCCGACGGGACACCGGGGAGCTGTTTTTT. Protein product: CASSPRRDTGELFF.

Ten or more counts support this clonotype. In DNA, the CDR3 is TGTGCCAGCAGCCGCAAAGGATCCTACAATGAGCAGTTCTTC. Residues: CASSRKGSYNEQFF. This chain uses TRBV6-6 with TRBJ2-1, with D uncertain. V was pared by 6 bases and J by 1 base, with 10 bases between. Germline V gene data show CDR1 as MNHNY and CDR2 as SVGAGI (reference sequence). The CDR3 sequence is 14 residues long.

This clonotype has at least ten counts. The V gene is TRBV18, the J gene TRBJ2-5, with 9 bases that match TRBD2. Trimming at V came to 6 bases and at J to 5 bases, leaving 7 bases not matched to a gene. Germline V gene data show CDR1 as KGHSH and CDR2 as LQKENI. The CDR3 extends over 14 amino acids. This chain's CDR3 is CASSPSGKDETQYF. The CDR3 DNA sequence: TGTGCCAGCTCCCCTAGCGGGAAAGATGAGACCCAGTACTTC.

V and J are TRBV11-2 and TRBJ1-2; maybe TRBD1 (6 bases). V was clipped by 2 bases and J by 0 bases, with 10 bases between them. The CDR3 is 15 residues long. Germline V gene lookup returns CDR1 SGHAT and CDR2 FQNNGV. Here the CDR3 DNA reads TGTGCCAGCAGCTTAACTAGGGGGTCTAACTATGGCTACACCTTC. Translation gives CASSLTRGSNYGYTF.

This clonotype was seen repeatedly, ten times or more. V is TRBV5-4 and J is TRBJ1-2; D gene uncertain. Germline V gene data show CDR1 as SGHNT and CDR2 as YYREEE (reference sequence). V was clipped by 0 bases and J by 6 bases, with 9 bases between them. The CDR3 is 13 residues long. The CDR3 bases are TGTGCCAGCAGCTTGGCCGGACGTCATGGCTACACCTTC. Protein: CASSLAGRHGYTF. Looking up the rest from reference TRBV5-4 and TRBJ1-2 gives the full variable domain: ETGVTQSPTHLIKTRGQQVTLRCSSQSGHNTVSWYQQALGQGPQFIFQYYREEENGRGNFPPRFSGLQFPNYSSELNVNALELDDSALYLCASSLAGRHGYTFGSGTRLTVV.

This clonotype occurred many times. This chain joins TRBV7-3 and TRBJ2-3; TRBD2 matches at 10 bases. Germline assignment: CDR1 SGHTA and CDR2 FQGTGA. This CDR3 is 14 amino acids long. Trimming removed 4 bases from V and 7 bases from J; junction bases left unmatched: 5. In DNA, the CDR3 is TGTGCCAGCAGCTCCGGACTAGCGGCCCATACGCAGTATTTT. It translates to CASSSGLAAHTQYF.

Note on this clonotype: A much larger clone differs from this one at a single base, so this may be a read error. V is TRBV6-5 and J is TRBJ2-1; perhaps TRBD2 as D (6 bases). CDR3 length equals 15 residues. Germline CDR1 reads MNHEY; CDR2 reads SVGAGI. CDR3 sequence (DNA): TGTGCCAGCAGTTACTCCGGGGAGGCCTACAATGAGCTGTTCTTC. Translated: CASSYSGEAYNELFF.

This clonotype showed up just once. A much larger clone differs from this one at a single base, so this may be a read error. The chain combines TRBV3-1 with TRBJ2-3; 8 nucleotides match TRBD2. Germline CDR1 reads LGHDT; CDR2 reads YNNKEL (reference sequence). The CDR3 totals 16 residues. The CDR3 loop reads CAGSQIAGLTTDTQYF. CDR3 coding DNA: TGTGCCGGCAGCCAAATAGCGGGACTTACCACAGATACGCAGTATTTT.

The sample holds one count of this clonotype. Just one base apart from a much larger clone, this may be a read error. This chain links TRBV30 with TRBJ2-1; D gene ambiguous. The CDR3 covers 14 residues. The V and J ends lost 2 bases and 10 bases respectively, with 18 bases between them. From germline, CDR1 is GTSNPN and CDR2 SVGIG (reference sequence). The CDR3 nucleotides are TGTGCCTGGAGTATCCCTGGCAGCATTAGCGAGCAGTTCTTC. Translated, it gives CAWSIPGSISEQFF.

This clonotype has at least ten counts. This chain uses TRBV7-9 with TRBJ2-1; D is perhaps TRBD1 (6 bases). Trimming left V 5 bases short and J 6 bases short, with 11 bases between. This CDR3 is built from 13 residues. Germline assignment: CDR1 SEHNR and CDR2 FQNEAQ (reference sequence). CDR3 sequence (DNA): TGTGCCAGCAGCCCACCCAGGGGCAATGAGCAGTTCTTC. This sequence encodes CASSPPRGNEQFF.

This clonotype has a count of ten or more. The chain carries TRBV14 and TRBJ2-5, with 7 bases aligning to TRBD2. There are 13 residues in the CDR3. The J segment lost 5 bases and the V segment lost 3 bases, leaving 3 bases of the junction unmatched. CDR1 is SGHDN, CDR2 FVKESK, per germline. CDR3 amino acids: CASSQWGGETQYF. CDR3 coding DNA: TGTGCCAGCAGCCAGTGGGGAGGGGAGACCCAGTACTTC.

The V and J genes are TRBV5-1 and TRBJ2-7; TRBD1 matches 11 bases. The CDR3 runs to 14 residues. The V and J ends lost 4 bases and 5 bases, in that order; junction bases with no gene match: 5. From germline, CDR1 is SGHRS and CDR2 YFSETQ. CDR3 in DNA: TGCGCCAGCAGCAACTGGGACAGGGGGAACGAGCAGTACTTC. Protein sequence: CASSNWDRGNEQYF.

The gene calls are TRBV7-2 and TRBJ2-1; D gene uncertain. Germline lookup yields CDR1 SGHTA and CDR2 FQGNSA. The CDR3 runs 13 residues. Trimming cost V 3 bases and J 6 bases, with 9 bases left between them. The CDR3 loop is CASSLGNRNEQFF. CDR3 in DNA: TGTGCCAGCAGCTTGGGAAATCGCAATGAGCAGTTCTTC.

There are many counts of this clonotype. This sequence joins TRBV28 and TRBJ2-5; D is unclear. With 1 base removed from V and 3 bases from J, the gap between germline ends came to 6 bases. The CDR3 spans 13 residues. Germline values: CDR1 MDHEN, CDR2 SYDVKM. CDR3 sequence: CASSLLVEETQYF. Here the CDR3 DNA reads TGTGCCAGCAGTTTATTGGTGGAAGAGACCCAGTACTTC.

This clonotype was counted at least ten times. The chain is built from TRBV10-3 and TRBJ1-5, with a weak D call TRBD1 (6 bases). This CDR3 is built from 14 residues. Trimming took off 6 bases at V and 5 bases at J, with 14 bases between the two ends. Germline values: CDR1 ENHRY, CDR2 SYGVKD. The CDR3 coding sequence is TGTGCCATCAGCCTTAACCCAGGGGATCAGCCCCAGCATTTT. It specifies CAISLNPGDQPQHF.